The 17 T cell receptor beta chains listed next were all sequenced from one sample in a study of control samples from healthy donors and cancer patients (dated by TCRdb to 2020 to 2022). Library preparation used the immunoSEQ multiplex PCR assay. The clones in this table, taken by TCRdb from immuneACCESS, are in-frame only. Not every clone is retained; where verified, under half of the shortfall comes from an unresolved V gene, and the cause of the rest is unknown. For this sample there are roughly 120,000 clones; over 75% appear just once. The ten largest clones add up to more than 2.5% of the sample. Sequences were obtained from blood. The receptors were sampled from a man aged 45-65 years in good health.

The V gene is TRBV3-1 (or the pseudogene TRBV3-2), the J gene TRBJ1-2, with D unresolved. The ends were cut back, 1 base at V and 8 bases at J, with 8 bases in the middle. The CDR3 is made up of 12 amino acids. Germline V gives CDR1 LGHDT, CDR2 YNNKEL (reference sequence). The CDR3 is CASSQAGKGYTF. The CDR3 DNA is TGTGCCAGCAGCCAAGCCGGGAAGGGCTACACCTTC.

V and J are TRBV24-1 and TRBJ1-6; D gene unclear. Between the trimmed V and J ends, which lost 4 bases and 7 bases, there was a span of 10 bases. This CDR3 is built from 14 residues. Germline values: CDR1 KGHDR, CDR2 SFDVKD. The CDR3 coding sequence is TGTGCCACCAGTGAAGCGTGGGAGAATTCACCCCTCCACTTT. Translation: CATSEAWENSPLHF.

The chain employs TRBV30 and TRBJ1-2; no firm D call. Germline V gene sequence: CDR1 GTSNPN, CDR2 SVGIG (reference sequence). V was pared by 3 bases and J by 5 bases, with 13 bases between. This CDR3 is built from 13 residues. Here the CDR3 DNA reads TGTGCCTGGAGCATTGGTGCTTTTTATGGCTACACCTTC. This sequence encodes CAWSIGAFYGYTF.

The chain employs TRBV7-8 and TRBJ1-5, with D hard to call. V lost 5 bases to trimming and J lost 2 bases, with 19 bases between them. The germline V gene has CDR1 SGHVS and CDR2 FQNEAQ. The CDR3 sequence is 17 residues long. CDR3 coding DNA: TGTGCCAGCAGCCCCCGTGGGATAGGGTCCGGCAATCAGCCCCAGCATTTT. Its protein is CASSPRGIGSGNQPQHF.

This rearrangement joins TRBV4-2 to TRBJ2-3; 7 nucleotides agree with TRBD2. The CDR3 has 16 amino acids. V dropped 1 base and J dropped 1; count of bases not matched to a gene: 5. Germline CDR1 is LGHNA and CDR2 is YNFKEQ. This chain's CDR3 is CASSQGTSFGTDTQYF. In DNA, the CDR3 is TGTGCCAGCAGCCAAGGGACTAGTTTCGGCACAGATACGCAGTATTTT.

The gene calls are TRBV2 and TRBJ1-1, with no clear D. The V gene lost 6 bases and the J gene lost 2 bases, with 10 bases spanning the gap. CDR3 length: 13 amino acids. Germline loops: CDR1 SNHLY, CDR2 FYNNEI. CDR3 amino acids: CASRVNYNTEAFF. In nucleotides, the CDR3 is TGTGCCAGCAGGGTTAACTATAACACTGAAGCTTTCTTT.

The chain couples TRBV7-9 to TRBJ1-2, with D unclear. The V and J ends lost 2 bases and 7 bases respectively, with 17 bases between them. This CDR3 has 15 residues. Per the germline V gene, CDR1 is SEHNR and CDR2 is FQNEAQ (reference sequence). CDR3 nucleotide sequence: TGTGCCAGCAGCTTATTACTATCCTTACCCACTGGCTACACCTTC. This codes for CASSLLLSLPTGYTF.

In this sample, this clone turned up a few times. The V and J genes are TRBV2 and TRBJ2-4; D is possibly TRBD1 (6 bases). Germline-derived CDR1 and CDR2 are SNHLY and FYNNEI. Trimming removed 7 bases at V and 4 bases at J, with 11 bases between. CDR3 length: 13 residues. The CDR3 is CASNVQGKNIQYF. The CDR3 DNA sequence: TGTGCCAGCAACGTACAGGGAAAAAACATTCAGTACTTC.

The DNA for the CDR3 is TGTGCCAGCAGCGTAAGCGGCCTCACAGATACGCAGTATTTT. Amino acids: CASSVSGLTDTQYF. The genes are TRBV9 and TRBJ2-3; tentatively, D is TRBD2 (5 bases). The CDR3 has 14 amino acids. The germline gives CDR1 SGDLS, CDR2 YYNGEE. Trimming took 1 base from V and 2 from J, leaving 8 bases between them.

The rearrangement joins TRBV11-3 to TRBJ2-3, with D unclear. V lost 5 bases and J lost 0, with 9 bases in between. Germline CDR1 reads SGHNT; CDR2 reads YENEEA. The CDR3 contains 14 residues. CDR3 DNA: TGTGCCAGCAGCCACCGAACTAGCACAGATACGCAGTATTTT. Translation: CASSHRTSTDTQYF.

The chain carries TRBV19 and TRBJ2-2, with a tentative D call TRBD1 (6 bases). Germline V lookup: CDR1 LNHDA, CDR2 SQIVND (reference sequence). This CDR3 spans 16 amino acids. V was clipped by 3 bases and J by 0 bases, with 11 bases between them. The CDR3 coding sequence is TGTGCCAGTAGTATCGTCTGGGGGCCGAACACCGGGGAGCTGTTTTTT. This translates into CASSIVWGPNTGELFF.

The chain has TRBV5-1 and TRBJ1-1; unclear D gene. Trimming took 0 bases from V and 4 from J, leaving 13 bases between them. This CDR3 contains 15 residues. Germline V gene lookup returns CDR1 SGHRS and CDR2 YFSETQ. CDR3 loop: CASSLGRRSSTEAFF. Written as DNA, the CDR3 is TGCGCCAGCAGCTTGGGACGGAGAAGTAGCACTGAAGCTTTCTTT.

This chain uses TRBV11-2 with TRBJ1-2; D not resolved. The V end was cut by 3 bases, the J end by 8 bases, with 10 bases between. From germline, CDR1 is SGHAT and CDR2 FQNNGV. The CDR3 length is 12 residues. CDR3 loop: CASSLMARGYTF. The CDR3 DNA reads as TGTGCCAGCAGCTTGATGGCTAGGGGCTACACCTTC.

The chain recombines TRBV18 with TRBJ1-2; 7 nucleotides agree with TRBD1. The CDR3 spans 15 residues. Losses at the gene ends were 3 bases for V and 8 bases for J; bases not matched to a gene: 12. CDR1 and CDR2 (germline): KGHSH, LQKENI. The CDR3 coding sequence is TGTGCCAGCTCACCGGATGAAATTAGGACAGGCGGCTACACCTTC. Its translation is CASSPDEIRTGGYTF.

The J gene is TRBJ1-4, the V gene TRBV2; 8 positions match TRBD1. CDR1 and CDR2 (germline): SNHLY, FYNNEI. V shed 2 bases and J 8 bases; nucleotides not matched to a gene: 7. The CDR3 extends over 15 amino acids. CDR3 coding DNA: TGTGCCAGCAGTGAAAGGGGCAGGGGGCGCGAAAAACTGTTTTTT. Its translation is CASSERGRGREKLFF.

The V and J genes are TRBV28 and TRBJ1-2; D uncertain. In germline, CDR1 is MDHEN, CDR2 SYDVKM. The CDR3 is made up of 14 amino acids. The V end lost 0 bases, the J end lost 8 bases, and 13 bases lay between the germline ends. The CDR3 DNA follows: TGTGCCAGCAGTTTATGGAAGGCAGCTCTCGGCTACACCTTC. Residues: CASSLWKAALGYTF.

The rearrangement uses TRBV5-6 and TRBJ1-2; D ambiguous. The germline V gene has CDR1 SGHDT and CDR2 YYEEEE. With 4 bases removed from V and 1 base from J, the gap between germline ends came to 5 bases. This CDR3 is 12 amino acids long. As DNA, the CDR3 is TGTGCCAGCAGCGAGGGTAACTATGGCTACACCTTC. Translation: CASSEGNYGYTF.